These 28 T cell receptor beta chains were sequenced from one sample in a study of molecular identifiers for immune sequencing clone quantification. TCRdb analysed the PCR reads with MiXCR anew, one entry per CDR3 protein. The table records about 630,000 distinct CDR3 sequences, 25% of them present only once. The sequenced sample consisted of naive CD8+ T cells from blood, with Jurkat cell RNA spiked in. As to subset: FACS-sorted CD8+CD4-CCR7+CD45RA+ naive T cells. The receptor set was obtained from a human donor in good health. Some libraries in this study had Jurkat cell RNA spiked in.

Comments on this clonotype: One junction end disagrees with the germline gene, perhaps due to a read error. The V call is TRBV3-1, the J call TRBJ2-7; 11 bases are a match to TRBD2. Germline assignment: CDR1 LGHDT and CDR2 YNNKEL (reference sequence). The CDR3 is 14 amino acids. DNA for the CDR3: TGTGCCAGCAGCCATAGCGGGGGGGCCTACGAGCTGTACTTC. This gives the protein CASSHSGGAYELYF.

This clonotype was counted ten times or more. V usage is TRBV7-6 and J usage is TRBJ2-7, with a possible D match to TRBD1 (6 bases). The CDR3 totals 14 residues. The V gene lost 5 bases and the J gene lost 4 bases, with 15 bases spanning the gap. The V gene's germline CDR1 is SGHVS and CDR2 FNYEAQ. DNA of the CDR3: TGTGCCAGCAGCCCCCGGGACACCTCGTACGAGCAGTACTTC. Amino acids: CASSPRDTSYEQYF.

This clonotype has a count of ten or more. The CDR3 DNA reads TGTGCCAGCTCACTAGCGGGAACCCCAACTTCATTGACGAATGAAAAACTGTTTTTT. Translating gives CASSLAGTPTSLTNEKLFF. The chain recombines TRBV18 with TRBJ1-4; no clear D gene. The CDR3 runs to 19 residues. Germline V CDR1 and CDR2: KGHSH, LQKENI. The V end lost 4 bases, the J end lost 5 bases, and 26 bases lay between the germline ends.

As regards this clonotype: In this CDR3 the conserved last residue, phenylalanine or tryptophan, is missing, so a read error is likely. V is TRBV20-1 and J is TRBJ2-3; D remains ambiguous. The V end was cut by 5 bases, the J end by 4 bases, with 10 bases between. Germline values: CDR1 DFQATT, CDR2 SNEGSKA (reference sequence). The CDR3 sequence is 12 residues long. The CDR3 is CSAPDGADTQYS. The CDR3 DNA follows: TGCAGTGCTCCCGATGGGGCAGATACGCAGTATTCT.

This sequence joins TRBV4-3 and TRBJ2-3; tentatively, D is TRBD1 (5 bases). CDR3 length: 14 residues. Germline V gene data show CDR1 as LGHNA and CDR2 as YSLEER. Trimming removed 4 bases at V and 4 bases at J, with 12 bases between. CDR3 nucleotides: TGCGCCAGCAGCCGAGGTTCAGGGTCAGATACGCAGTATTTT. It yields the protein CASSRGSGSDTQYF.

With respect to this clonotype: One base away lies a much larger clone, so this may be a sequencing read error. Here the CDR3 omits its conserved ending phenylalanine or tryptophan, so a read error is the likely source. V gene TRBV5-1 combines with J gene TRBJ2-3; TRBD2 is a possible D gene (6 bases). The CDR3 loop spans 15 amino acids. Trimming removed 2 bases from V and 4 bases from J, with 14 bases in between. Looked up from germline, CDR1 is SGHRS and CDR2 is YFSETQ. The CDR3 loop reads CASSFGPGEADTQYS. The CDR3 nucleotides read TGCGCCAGCAGCTTCGGTCCGGGAGAAGCAGATACGCAGTATTCT.

The chain employs TRBV6-2 or TRBV6-3 and TRBJ2-7; 7 bases agree with TRBD1. Germline assignment: CDR1 MNHEY and CDR2 SVGEGT. The CDR3 length is 15 residues. J was trimmed by 6 bases and V by 2 bases; bases with no gene match: 10. The CDR3 is CASSYPQGVAGEQYF. CDR3 nucleotides: TGTGCCAGCAGTTACCCGCAGGGGGTTGCAGGCGAGCAGTACTTC.

There are a few counts of this clonotype. This chain links TRBV5-1 with TRBJ2-5, with D perhaps TRBD1 or TRBD2 (6 bases each). V shed 3 bases and J shed 4 bases, with 22 bases lying between them. The CDR3 is made up of 17 amino acids. The germline V gene encodes CDR1 SGHRS and CDR2 YFSETQ. CDR3: CASSWGAGGGFRETQYF. CDR3 bases: TGCGCCAGCAGCTGGGGGGCCGGGGGCGGTTTTCGAGAGACCCAGTACTTC.

Many counts were recorded for this clonotype. The chain carries TRBV6-5 and TRBJ1-5; no firm D call. CDR1 and CDR2 (germline): MNHEY, SVGAGI. The V and J ends lost 5 bases and 5 bases respectively, with 10 bases between them. The CDR3 has 13 amino acids. In DNA form, the CDR3 reads TGTGCCAGCAGTCTCACGGGATATCAGCCCCAGCATTTT. It translates to CASSLTGYQPQHF.

The table lists this clonotype with a few counts. The rearrangement joins TRBV30 to TRBJ2-1; D might be TRBD2 (5 bases). V lost 2 bases and J 0 bases, leaving 11 bases between the germline ends. CDR1 is GTSNPN and CDR2 is SVGIG in the germline V gene (reference sequence). The CDR3 extends over 15 amino acids. CDR3 in amino acids: CAWSFGMSSYNEQFF. CDR3 nucleotide sequence: TGTGCCTGGAGTTTCGGGATGAGCTCCTACAATGAGCAGTTCTTC.

Only a few counts were recorded for this clonotype. The chain is built from TRBV6-2 or TRBV6-3 and TRBJ1-2; D gene unclear. The CDR3 loop spans 14 amino acids. Germline lookup yields CDR1 MNHEY and CDR2 SVGEGT. V lost 2 bases, J lost 5 bases, and 12 bases lay in between. The CDR3 is CASSYDAGDYGYTF. The CDR3, as DNA: TGTGCCAGCAGTTACGATGCAGGAGATTATGGCTACACCTTC.

In its sample, this clonotype was seen many times. The chain recombines TRBV6-2 or TRBV6-3 with TRBJ2-1; 11 positions agree with TRBD2. The germline V gene encodes CDR1 MNHEY and CDR2 SVGEGT. The CDR3 runs to 16 residues. V shed 2 bases and J 9 bases; nucleotides not matched to a gene: 9. Written as DNA, the CDR3 is TGTGCCAGCAGTTACCTTAGCGGGGGGGATAACGGTGAGCAGTTCTTC. It yields the protein CASSYLSGGDNGEQFF.

The rearrangement links TRBV6-2 or TRBV6-3 to TRBJ1-2; 9 nucleotides match TRBD1. The CDR3 runs 14 residues. Germline lookup yields CDR1 MNHEY and CDR2 SVGEGT. V dropped 6 bases and J dropped 4; count of bases not matched to a gene: 6. The CDR3 DNA reads as TGTGCCAGCAGCTCGGGGACAGGGACCTATGGCTACACCTTC. Residues: CASSSGTGTYGYTF.

On this clonotype itself: A much larger clone lies a single base off, so this may be a read error. This chain joins TRBV19 and TRBJ2-1; no clear D gene. The CDR3 runs 15 residues. The germline CDR1 and CDR2 sequences are LNHDA and SQIVND (reference sequence). DNA for the CDR3: TGTGCCAGTAGTATAGTCGAGAGCTCCTACAATGAGCAGCTCTTC. Encoded protein: CASSIVESSYNEQLF.

This clonotype was seen repeatedly, ten times or more. The chain couples TRBV20-1 to TRBJ2-7; D is unclear. The CDR3 has 11 amino acids. Germline CDR1 reads DFQATT; CDR2 reads SNEGSKA (reference sequence). V lost 1 base and J 3 bases, leaving 4 bases between the germline ends. The CDR3 protein is CSARAGYEQYF. In nucleotides, the CDR3 is TGCAGTGCTAGAGCGGGCTACGAGCAGTACTTC.

To note about this clonotype: The junction departs from germline at one end; a sequencing error may be responsible. The chain uses TRBV13 and TRBJ2-7; TRBD2 might be the D (5 bases). Germline assignment: CDR1 PRHDT and CDR2 FYEKMQ (reference sequence). The length of the CDR3 is 13 residues. CDR3 DNA: TGTGCCGGCAGCGCCGGGGTCGCCTACGAGCAGTACTTC. Protein product: CAGSAGVAYEQYF.

This clonotype came up many times. This rearrangement joins TRBV29-1 to TRBJ2-7; D might be TRBD1 (5 bases). Trimming shortened V by 4 bases and J by 6 bases, and 13 bases separated the two germline ends. The germline CDR1 and CDR2 sequences are SQVTM and ANQGSEA. The CDR3 consists of 12 residues. The CDR3 coding sequence is TGCAGCGTTGCAGGGTTCCAGGGCGAGCAGTACTTC. It translates to CSVAGFQGEQYF.

This clonotype was recorded at least ten times. J is TRBJ1-4 and V is TRBV6-5, with D hard to call. Germline-derived CDR1 and CDR2 are MNHEY and SVGAGI. V lost 0 bases to trimming and J lost 4 bases, with 6 bases between them. This CDR3 comprises 14 residues. The CDR3 DNA is TGTGCCAGCAGTTACTCCGGGATTAATGAAAAACTGTTTTTT. Its protein product is CASSYSGINEKLFF.

This clonotype was seen ten or more times. V and J are TRBV7-7 and TRBJ2-5; D is undetermined. With 5 bases removed from V and 4 bases from J, the gap between germline ends came to 11 bases. The CDR3 is made up of 13 amino acids. Germline V lookup: CDR1 SSHAT, CDR2 FNYEAQ (reference sequence). CDR3 coding DNA: TGTGCCAGCAGCAAAGTCGGTCGAGAGACCCAGTACTTC. Translated, it gives CASSKVGRETQYF.

The rearrangement joins TRBV19 to TRBJ2-2, with D possibly called TRBD1 or TRBD2 (5 bases each). Germline loops: CDR1 LNHDA, CDR2 SQIVND (reference sequence). V lost 3 bases and J lost 4, with 12 bases in between. The CDR3 sequence is 15 residues long. CDR3 sequence (DNA): TGTGCCAGTAGTATCGGATCGAGGGGCACCGGGGAGCTGTTTTTT. This codes for CASSIGSRGTGELFF.

This clonotype appeared many times. V usage is TRBV5-1 and J usage is TRBJ2-3; D is uncertain. Germline V gene lookup returns CDR1 SGHRS and CDR2 YFSETQ. This CDR3 is built from 13 residues. Trimming pared 0 bases from V and 2 bases from J, leaving 4 bases between. The CDR3 is CASSLVFTDTQYF. CDR3 sequence (DNA): TGCGCCAGCAGCTTGGTTTTCACAGATACGCAGTATTTT.

This clonotype was counted ten times or more. The chain joins TRBV7-6 to TRBJ2-3, with a possible D match to TRBD2 (5 bases). This CDR3 contains 15 residues. In germline, CDR1 is SGHVS, CDR2 FNYEAQ. Trimming pared 5 bases from V and 0 bases from J, leaving 12 bases between. CDR3 bases: TGTGCCAGCAGCCCCCGGACTTCTAGCACAGATACGCAGTATTTT. Translation: CASSPRTSSTDTQYF. The full variable domain, in which reference TRBV7-6 and TRBJ2-3 provide the parts outside the CDR3, is GAGVSQSPRYKVTKRGQDVALRCDPISGHVSLYWYRQALGQGPEFLTYFNYEAQQDKSGLPNDRFSAERPEGSISTLTIQRTEQRDSAMYRCASSPRTSSTDTQYFGPGTRLTVL.

This clonotype has just a few counts. The genes are TRBV20-1 and TRBJ1-5; weak D call: TRBD1 (6 bases). Trimming shortened V by 3 bases and J by 5 bases, and 17 bases separated the two germline ends. Germline V gives CDR1 DFQATT, CDR2 SNEGSKA (reference sequence). This CDR3 comprises 15 residues. CDR3 nucleotides: TGCAGTGCTAGGCCCAGGGGTGGGAGTTATCAGCCCCAGCATTTT. It specifies CSARPRGGSYQPQHF.

The chain joins TRBV4-3 to TRBJ2-7; D not certain. The CDR3 is made up of 17 amino acids. Between the trimmed V and J ends, which lost 0 bases and 0 bases, there was a span of 15 bases. Germline CDR1 LGHNA, CDR2 YSLEER. CDR3 protein: CASSQDYGTPYSYEQYF. CDR3 in DNA: TGCGCCAGCAGCCAAGATTATGGAACACCTTACTCCTACGAGCAGTACTTC.

This clonotype was counted many times. The chain combines TRBV5-6 with TRBJ1-5; 8 bases align to TRBD1. The CDR3 is 16 amino acids. With V trimmed by 6 bases and J by 4 bases, 12 bases remained unmatched. CDR1 and CDR2 (germline): SGHDT, YYEEEE. For the CDR3, the DNA is TGTGCCAGCAACTCAGGGGGCGCGGGCCTAAATCAGCCCCAGCATTTT. This sequence encodes CASNSGGAGLNQPQHF.

This clonotype was counted ten times or more. The chain carries TRBV6-5 and TRBJ2-7, with D possibly TRBD1 on 6 matching bases. Germline assignment: CDR1 MNHEY and CDR2 SVGAGI. The CDR3 is made up of 15 amino acids. V was cut by 6 bases and J by 2 bases, with 17 bases left in between. For the CDR3, the DNA is TGTGCCAGCAGCATCTCCGTGGGGGCCCCCTACGAGCAGTACTTC. It yields the protein CASSISVGAPYEQYF.

The CDR3 here is CASSSIAGAVGEQFF. CDR3 DNA: TGTGCCAGCAGCTCTATAGCGGGGGCGGTAGGTGAGCAGTTCTTC. This rearrangement joins TRBV13 to TRBJ2-1, with 9 bases matching TRBD2. From germline, CDR1 is PRHDT and CDR2 FYEKMQ (reference sequence). The CDR3 consists of 15 residues. With 4 bases clipped from V and 9 bases from J, the junction kept 10 bases outside the gene matches.

The chain recombines TRBV12-3 or TRBV12-4 with TRBJ2-7; no reliable D call. V gave up 0 bases and J gave up 7 bases, with 22 bases separating them. The CDR3 runs to 17 residues. CDR3 DNA sequence: TGTGCCAGCAGTTTAGCGTCGGTGCGGCACCTACCCGCTGAGCAGTACTTC. Translating it yields CASSLASVRHLPAEQYF.